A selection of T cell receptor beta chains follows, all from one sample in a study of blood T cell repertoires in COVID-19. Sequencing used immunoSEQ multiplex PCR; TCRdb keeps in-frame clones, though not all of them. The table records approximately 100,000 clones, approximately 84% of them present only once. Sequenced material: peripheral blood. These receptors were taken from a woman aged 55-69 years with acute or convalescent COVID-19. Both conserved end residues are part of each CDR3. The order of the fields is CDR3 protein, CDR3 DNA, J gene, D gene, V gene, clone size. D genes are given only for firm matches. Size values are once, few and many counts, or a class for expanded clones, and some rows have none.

CDR3 protein: CASSYPGNTEAFF
CDR3 DNA: TGTGCCAGCAGTTACCCCGGGAACACTGAAGCTTTCTTT
J gene: TRBJ1-1
D gene: .
V gene: TRBV6-5
clone size: .

CDR3 protein: CASRRAGPNTGELFF
CDR3 DNA: TGTGCCTCGCGGAGGGCGGGACCCAACACCGGGGAGCTGTTTTTT
J gene: TRBJ2-2
D gene: .
V gene: TRBV30
clone size: .

CDR3 protein: CASSPGGSINEKLFF
CDR3 DNA: TGCGCCAGCAGCCCCGGAGGGTCGATTAATGAAAAACTGTTTTTT
J gene: TRBJ1-4
D gene: .
V gene: TRBV5-1
clone size: .

CDR3 protein: CATLALGGELFF
CDR3 DNA: TGTGCCACCCTAGCTCTCGGCGGGGAGCTGTTTTTT
J gene: TRBJ2-2
D gene: .
V gene: TRBV19
clone size: .

CDR3 protein: CASSLGQGRNEQFF
CDR3 DNA: TGCGCCAGCAGCTTGGGACAGGGGAGGAATGAGCAGTTCTTC
J gene: TRBJ2-1
D gene: TRBD1
V gene: TRBV5-1
clone size: .

CDR3 protein: CASRETGEYNEQFF
CDR3 DNA: TGTGCCAGCCGCGAGACAGGGGAATACAATGAGCAGTTCTTC
J gene: TRBJ2-1
D gene: TRBD1
V gene: TRBV27
clone size: .

CDR3 protein: CAWSRGLAGANTGELFF
CDR3 DNA: TGTGCCTGGAGTCGGGGACTAGCGGGGGCCAACACCGGGGAGCTGTTTTTT
J gene: TRBJ2-2
D gene: TRBD2
V gene: TRBV30
clone size: once

CDR3 protein: CASSTAWGVGQPQHF
CDR3 DNA: TGTGCCAGCAGTACCGCGTGGGGGGTGGGCCAGCCCCAGCATTTT
J gene: TRBJ1-5
D gene: .
V gene: TRBV27
clone size: .

CDR3 protein: CASSYQRGGTYNEQFF
CDR3 DNA: TGTGCCAGCAGCTATCAGCGGGGGGGGACCTACAATGAGCAGTTCTTC
J gene: TRBJ2-1
D gene: TRBD2
V gene: TRBV7-6
clone size: .

CDR3 protein: CASSLGSGSYNEQFF
CDR3 DNA: TGTGCCAGCAGCTTAGGTAGCGGGTCCTACAATGAGCAGTTCTTC
J gene: TRBJ2-1
D gene: TRBD2
V gene: TRBV7-9
clone size: .

CDR3 protein: CAWSRGGEEPQHF
CDR3 DNA: TGTGCCTGGAGCCGCGGGGGGGAGGAGCCCCAGCATTTT
J gene: TRBJ1-5
D gene: .
V gene: TRBV30
clone size: .

CDR3 protein: CASSPGSGDTQYF
CDR3 DNA: TGTGCCAGCAGCCCCGGGTCCGGAGATACGCAGTATTTT
J gene: TRBJ2-3
D gene: .
V gene: TRBV7-2
clone size: .

CDR3 protein: CASRGRTTGELFF
CDR3 DNA: TGTGCCAGCAGGGGCAGAACGACCGGGGAGCTGTTTTTT
J gene: TRBJ2-2
D gene: .
V gene: TRBV12-3/TRBV12-4
clone size: few

CDR3 protein: CAWSLTGGSGYTF
CDR3 DNA: TGTGCCTGGAGTTTAACAGGGGGCAGTGGCTACACCTTC
J gene: TRBJ1-2
D gene: TRBD1
V gene: TRBV30
clone size: few

CDR3 protein: CASRAGGVNVHTGELFF
CDR3 DNA: TGTGCCAGTAGGGCAGGGGGCGTTAATGTACACACCGGGGAGCTGTTTTTT
J gene: TRBJ2-2
D gene: TRBD1
V gene: TRBV19
clone size: once

CDR3 protein: CASSPGGSNYGYTF
CDR3 DNA: TGTGCCAGCAGCCCGGGGGGTTCTAACTATGGCTACACCTTC
J gene: TRBJ1-2
D gene: .
V gene: TRBV11-2
clone size: .

CDR3 protein: CASTDRRGAPYTGELFF
CDR3 DNA: TGTGCCAGCACCGACCGGCGGGGGGCGCCTTACACCGGGGAGCTGTTTTTT
J gene: TRBJ2-2
D gene: TRBD2
V gene: TRBV28
clone size: once

CDR3 protein: CASSSRDGDSDEQYF
CDR3 DNA: TGTGCCAGCAGTTCGCGGGACGGCGACTCAGACGAGCAGTACTTC
J gene: TRBJ2-7
D gene: .
V gene: TRBV27
clone size: once

CDR3 protein: CASSARVNEKLFF
CDR3 DNA: TGTGCCAGCAGCGCCAGGGTAAATGAAAAACTGTTTTTT
J gene: TRBJ1-4
D gene: .
V gene: TRBV9
clone size: .